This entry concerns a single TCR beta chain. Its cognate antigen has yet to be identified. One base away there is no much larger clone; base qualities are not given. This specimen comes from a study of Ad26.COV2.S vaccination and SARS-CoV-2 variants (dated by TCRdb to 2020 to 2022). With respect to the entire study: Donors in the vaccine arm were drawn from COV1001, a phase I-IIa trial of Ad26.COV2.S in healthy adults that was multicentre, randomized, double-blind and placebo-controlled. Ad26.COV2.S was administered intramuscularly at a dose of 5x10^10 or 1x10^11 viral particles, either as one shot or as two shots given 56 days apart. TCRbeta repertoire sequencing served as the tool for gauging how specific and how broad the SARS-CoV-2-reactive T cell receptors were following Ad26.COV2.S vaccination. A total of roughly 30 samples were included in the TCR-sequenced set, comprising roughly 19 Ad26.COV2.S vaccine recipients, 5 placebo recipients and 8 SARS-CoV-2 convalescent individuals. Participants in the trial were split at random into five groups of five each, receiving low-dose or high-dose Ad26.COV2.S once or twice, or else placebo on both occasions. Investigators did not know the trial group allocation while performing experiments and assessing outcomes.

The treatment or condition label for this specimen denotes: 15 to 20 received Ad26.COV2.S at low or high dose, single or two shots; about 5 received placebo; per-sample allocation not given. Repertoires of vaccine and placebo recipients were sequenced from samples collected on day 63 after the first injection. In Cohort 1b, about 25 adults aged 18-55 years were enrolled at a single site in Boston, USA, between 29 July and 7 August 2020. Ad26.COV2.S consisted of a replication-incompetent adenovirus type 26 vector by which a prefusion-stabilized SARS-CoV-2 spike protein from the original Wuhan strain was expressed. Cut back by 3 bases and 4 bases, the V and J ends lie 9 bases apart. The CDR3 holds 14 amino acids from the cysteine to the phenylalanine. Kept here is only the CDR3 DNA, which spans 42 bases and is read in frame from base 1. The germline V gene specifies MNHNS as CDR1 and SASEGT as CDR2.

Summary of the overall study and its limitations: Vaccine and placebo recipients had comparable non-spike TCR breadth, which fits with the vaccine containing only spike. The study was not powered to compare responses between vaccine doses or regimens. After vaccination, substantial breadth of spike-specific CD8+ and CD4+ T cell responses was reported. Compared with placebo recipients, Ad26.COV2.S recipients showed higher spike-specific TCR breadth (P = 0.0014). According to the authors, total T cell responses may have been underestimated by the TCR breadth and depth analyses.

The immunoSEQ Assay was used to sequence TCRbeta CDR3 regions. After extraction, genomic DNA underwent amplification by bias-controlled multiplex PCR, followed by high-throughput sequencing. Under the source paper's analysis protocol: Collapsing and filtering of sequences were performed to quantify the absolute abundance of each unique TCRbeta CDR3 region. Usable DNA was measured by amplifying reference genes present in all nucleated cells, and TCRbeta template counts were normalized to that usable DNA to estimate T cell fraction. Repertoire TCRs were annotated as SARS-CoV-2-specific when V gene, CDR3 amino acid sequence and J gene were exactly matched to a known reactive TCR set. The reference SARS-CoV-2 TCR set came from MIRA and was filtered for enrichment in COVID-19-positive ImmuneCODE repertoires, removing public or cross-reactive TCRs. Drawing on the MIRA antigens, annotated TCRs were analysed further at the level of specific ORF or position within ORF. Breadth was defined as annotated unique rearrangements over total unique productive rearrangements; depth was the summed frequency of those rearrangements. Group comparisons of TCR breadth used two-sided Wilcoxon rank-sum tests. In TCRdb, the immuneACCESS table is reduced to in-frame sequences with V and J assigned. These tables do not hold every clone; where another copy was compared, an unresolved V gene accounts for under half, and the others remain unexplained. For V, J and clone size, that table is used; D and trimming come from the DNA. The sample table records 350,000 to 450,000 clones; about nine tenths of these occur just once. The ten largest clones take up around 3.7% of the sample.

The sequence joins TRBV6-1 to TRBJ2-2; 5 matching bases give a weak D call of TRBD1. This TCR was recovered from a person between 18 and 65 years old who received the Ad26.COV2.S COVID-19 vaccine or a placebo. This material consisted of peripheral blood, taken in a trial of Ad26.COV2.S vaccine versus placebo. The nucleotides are TGTGCCAGCAGTGATATCAGGGCCACCGGGGAGCTGTTTTTT. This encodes CASSDIRATGELFF.